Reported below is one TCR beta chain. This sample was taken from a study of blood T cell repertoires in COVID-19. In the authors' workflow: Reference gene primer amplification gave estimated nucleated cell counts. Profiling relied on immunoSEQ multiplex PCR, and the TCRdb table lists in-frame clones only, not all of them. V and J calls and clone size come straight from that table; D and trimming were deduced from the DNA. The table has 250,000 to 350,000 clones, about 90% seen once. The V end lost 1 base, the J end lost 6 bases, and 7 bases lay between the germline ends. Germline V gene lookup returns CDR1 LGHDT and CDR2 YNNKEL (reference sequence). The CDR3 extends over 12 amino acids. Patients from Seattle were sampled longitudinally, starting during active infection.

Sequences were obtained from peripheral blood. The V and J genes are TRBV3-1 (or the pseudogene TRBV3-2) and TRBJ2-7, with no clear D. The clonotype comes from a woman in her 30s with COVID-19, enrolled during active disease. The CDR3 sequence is CASSQAVGEQYF. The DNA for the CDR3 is TGTGCCAGCAGCCAAGCGGTCGGCGAGCAGTACTTC.